This T cell receptor (beta chain) was sequenced for a study of blood T cell repertoires in COVID-19. Study as a whole: Samples representing acute and convalescent COVID-19 were sourced from the United States, Italy and Spain. PBMCs, B-cell-depleted T cells, or T cells provided the cDNA or gDNA that made up the material.

This CDR3 is 14 amino acids long. Germline CDR1 LGHNA, CDR2 YSLEER. As originally analysed: Estimates of nucleated cell counts were drawn from the amplification of reference gene primers. Clones were read by immunoSEQ multiplex PCR, and TCRdb kept only the in-frame ones, dropping some. The V and J calls and clone size come from that table; D and trimming were worked out from the DNA. Of about 180,000 clones listed, 82% are singletons. As regards this clone: The germline gene is not matched at one end of the junction; a read error may be the cause.

The sequence came from a woman in her 70s with acute or convalescent COVID-19. The chain uses TRBV4-3 and TRBJ2-4; D is perhaps TRBD2 (6 bases). The specimen was peripheral blood. CDR3 loop: CASSQEAIARTITF. DNA for the CDR3: TGCGCCAGCAGCCAAGAGGCAATAGCGCGGACTATAACCTTC.